The subject of this entry is one TCR beta chain. This entry comes from a study of control samples from healthy donors and cancer patients. Using immunoSEQ multiplex PCR, the repertoire was profiled, and TCRdb retains in-frame clones only, with some absent. This sample carries 160,000 or so clones, around 90% of them seen once, and the ten largest clones take 0.68%. The CDR3 totals 12 residues. J was trimmed by 7 bases and V by 6 bases; bases with no gene match: 5. CDR1 and CDR2 from the germline V gene are MNHEY and SVGEGT. V gene TRBV6-2 or TRBV6-3 combines with J gene TRBJ2-7; 8 nucleotides line up with TRBD2. This clonotype was sampled from a woman aged 25 to 39 in good health. Sequenced: blood. CDR3 amino acids: CASSPGTREQYF. CDR3 bases: TGTGCCAGCAGCCCCGGGACTAGGGAGCAGTACTTC.